Each of the 19 T cell receptor beta chains below was sequenced from the same sample in a study of OX40 agonist ivuxolimab in advanced cancers. The assay was immunoSEQ multiplex PCR, and TCRdb's table has in-frame clones only and misses some. The data hold some 70,000 clones, with approximately 80% observed a single time. Sequences were derived from CD4+ or CD8+ T cells sorted from blood, sampled in a trial of the OX40 agonist ivuxolimab. These receptors were taken from an adult with an advanced solid tumor such as melanoma, head and neck, liver or kidney cancer.

The V gene is TRBV6-6, the J gene TRBJ1-6, with D hard to call. The CDR3 is made up of 16 amino acids. Germline CDR1 and CDR2: MNHNY and SVGAGI (reference sequence). V shed 0 bases and J shed 7 bases, with 13 bases lying between them. As DNA, the CDR3 is TGTGCCAGCAGTTACTCGAGGGCAGGCTCCAATTCACCCCTCCACTTT. Translated, it gives CASSYSRAGSNSPLHF.

V usage is TRBV28 and J usage is TRBJ1-2; D is unclear. CDR1 is MDHEN, CDR2 SYDVKM, per germline. The germline V and J ends were trimmed by 3 bases and 11 bases, with 16 bases remaining between them. CDR3 size: 13 residues. CDR3 in amino acids: CASSLWGKGTYTF. CDR3 nucleotide sequence: TGTGCCAGCAGTTTGTGGGGTAAGGGAACGTACACCTTC.

DNA for the CDR3: TGTGCCAGCAGCTTCGGACCAGGGAACACTGAAGCTTTCTTT. Translating gives CASSFGPGNTEAFF. V and J are TRBV13 and TRBJ1-1; D is undetermined. The CDR3 consists of 14 residues. CDR1 and CDR2 from the germline V gene are PRHDT and FYEKMQ (reference sequence). Trimming cost V 3 bases and J 1 base, with 9 bases left between them.

In its sample, this clone was seen a few times. V is TRBV6-5 and J is TRBJ2-5; 11 positions agree with TRBD2. Germline V CDR1 and CDR2: MNHEY, SVGAGI. The CDR3 covers 15 residues. Losses at the gene ends were 1 base for V and 4 bases for J; bases not matched to a gene: 2. The CDR3 DNA sequence: TGTGCCAGCAGTTACTTAGCGGGGGGGACAGAGACCCAGTACTTC. This sequence encodes CASSYLAGGTETQYF.

This chain links TRBV7-8 with TRBJ2-3; perhaps TRBD2 as D (6 bases). V lost 5 bases to trimming and J lost 3 bases, with 18 bases between them. This CDR3 spans 16 amino acids. From germline, CDR1 is SGHVS and CDR2 FQNEAQ. CDR3 nucleotide sequence: TGTGCCAGCAGCCTTGGACTATACAGCATGACAGATACGCAGTATTTT. Protein: CASSLGLYSMTDTQYF.

This clone has only a few counts. The chain couples TRBV18 to TRBJ1-5, with 11 bases matching TRBD1. The CDR3 is 15 amino acids. The germline CDR1 and CDR2 sequences are KGHSH and LQKENI. With V trimmed by 3 bases and J by 2 bases, 0 bases remained unmatched. CDR3 amino acids: CASSPGQGGNQPQHF. DNA of the CDR3: TGTGCCAGCTCACCGGGACAGGGGGGCAATCAGCCCCAGCATTTT.

The rearrangement links TRBV6-1 to TRBJ2-7; perhaps D is TRBD1 or TRBD2 (5 bases each). V was cut by 2 bases and J by 2 bases, with 10 bases left in between. In germline, CDR1 is MNHNS, CDR2 SASEGT. This CDR3 has 14 residues. CDR3 nucleotide sequence: TGTGCCAGCAGTGAACGGCAGGGACCCTACGAGCAGTACGTC. Translating it yields CASSERQGPYEQYV.

In its sample, this clone was seen a few times. The chain joins TRBV28 to TRBJ1-1, with D possibly being TRBD1 (6 bases). Germline CDR1 reads MDHEN; CDR2 reads SYDVKM. The CDR3 totals 13 residues. The V and J ends lost 6 bases and 4 bases respectively, with 12 bases between them. The CDR3 DNA reads TGTGCCAGCAGACAAACAGGGACCACTGAAGCTTTCTTT. Translation: CASRQTGTTEAFF.

This clone was detected only a few times. The chain carries TRBV19 and TRBJ2-2; unclear D gene. This CDR3 has 14 residues. V was pared by 4 bases and J by 2 bases, with 8 bases between. CDR1 is LNHDA and CDR2 is SQIVND in the germline V gene (reference sequence). The CDR3 DNA follows: TGTGCCAGTAGTAGAGCCCGCAACACCGGGGAGCTGTTTTTT. Translation: CASSRARNTGELFF. Looking up the rest from reference TRBV19 and TRBJ2-2 gives the full variable domain: DGGITQSPKYLFRKEGQNVTLSCEQNLNHDAMYWYRQDPGQGLRLIYYSQIVNDFQKGDIAEGYSVSREKKESFPLTVTSAQKNPTAFYLCASSRARNTGELFFGEGSRLTVL.

The chain couples TRBV9 to TRBJ1-6, with 8 bases aligning to TRBD1. After removal of 2 bases from V and 7 bases from J, the junction contained 5 bases not matched to a gene. This CDR3 has 15 amino acids. Germline assignment: CDR1 SGDLS and CDR2 YYNGEE. The CDR3 DNA is TGTGCCAGCAGCGTCGGACAGGGAGGGAATTCACCCCTCCACTTT. It codes for CASSVGQGGNSPLHF.

The chain is built from TRBV14 and TRBJ1-1; 11 bases match TRBD1. Trimming removed 4 bases from V and 3 bases from J; junction bases left unmatched: 10. CDR1 is SGHDN and CDR2 is FVKESK in the germline V gene. The CDR3 length is 17 residues. The CDR3 bases are TGTGCCAGCAGCCGCCAACCGGGACAGGGGGAGGACACTGAAGCTTTCTTT. It encodes CASSRQPGQGEDTEAFF.

The V gene is TRBV10-1, the J gene TRBJ2-7; no clear D gene. Germline V gene data show CDR1 as WNHNN and CDR2 as SYGVQD (reference sequence). The V gene lost 3 bases and the J gene lost 2 bases, with 11 bases spanning the gap. The CDR3 runs 14 residues. The DNA for the CDR3 is TGCGCCAGCAGTGAATCTGGGTTACCCTACGAGCAGTACGTC. Its translation: CASSESGLPYEQYV.

This clone turned up a few times. The chain employs TRBV5-1 and TRBJ1-1, with 7 bases aligning to TRBD1. V shed 0 bases, J shed 8 bases, and the junction held 7 bases outside the gene matches. CDR1 is SGHRS, CDR2 YFSETQ, per germline. The CDR3 length is 14 residues. CDR3 in amino acids: CASSLDRGLGEAFF. CDR3 in DNA: TGCGCCAGCAGCTTGGACAGGGGTTTGGGAGAAGCTTTCTTT.

This chain uses TRBV11-2 with TRBJ2-3; possible D gene TRBD2, 6 bases. CDR1 SGHAT and CDR2 FQNNGV come from the germline V gene. There are 14 residues in the CDR3. Trimming took off 4 bases at V and 4 bases at J, with 12 bases between the two ends. This chain's CDR3 is CASSYRWGADTQYF. CDR3 DNA sequence: TGTGCCAGCAGCTACAGGTGGGGGGCAGATACGCAGTATTTT. The variable domain in full, with the rest retrieved from reference TRBV11-2 and TRBJ2-3, is EAGVAQSPRYKIIEKRQSVAFWCNPISGHATLYWYQQILGQGPKLLIQFQNNGVVDDSQLPKDRFSAERLKGVDSTLKIQPAKLEDSAVYLCASSYRWGADTQYFGPGTRLTVL.

With regard to this clone: This may arise from a read error, as a much more abundant clone is one base away. The chain is built from TRBV15 and TRBJ1-5; 8 bases match TRBD1. The CDR3 loop spans 15 amino acids. Germline V CDR1 and CDR2: LNHNV, YYDKDF (reference sequence). Losses at the gene ends were 4 bases for V and 2 bases for J; bases not matched to a gene: 4. The DNA of the CDR3 is TGTGCCACCAGCACGTGGGGACAGGGCAATCAGCCCCAGCATTTT. It encodes CATSTWGQGNQPQHF.

This chain connects TRBV10-3 to TRBJ1-2; the match to TRBD1 covers 7 bases. The junction had 5 bases not matched to a gene; V was cut back by 2 bases and J by 8 bases. This CDR3 is 13 amino acids long. Germline loops: CDR1 ENHRY, CDR2 SYGVKD. The CDR3 reads CAISEAPGGGYTF. CDR3 in DNA: TGTGCCATCAGTGAGGCGCCAGGGGGGGGCTACACCTTC.

The chain combines TRBV4-3 with TRBJ2-1; TRBD2 matches at 8 bases. Germline V gives CDR1 LGHNA, CDR2 YSLEER. This CDR3 comprises 20 residues. V was clipped by 0 bases and J by 1 base; unmatched bases: 14. The CDR3 loop is CASSQDTARSGIVSYNEQFF. CDR3 DNA: TGCGCCAGCAGCCAAGATACGGCGCGTAGCGGGATCGTATCCTACAATGAGCAGTTCTTC.

The chain joins TRBV5-4 to TRBJ2-3; D not resolved. This CDR3 spans 13 amino acids. V was shortened by 2 bases and J by 2 bases, with 6 bases between the two germline ends. CDR1 and CDR2 (germline): SGHNT, YYREEE (reference sequence). The CDR3 nucleotides are TGTGCCAGCAGCTTAAGTCCCACAGATACGCAGTATTTT. This translates into CASSLSPTDTQYF. Variable domain in full (rest from reference TRBV5-4 and TRBJ2-3): ETGVTQSPTHLIKTRGQQVTLRCSSQSGHNTVSWYQQALGQGPQFIFQYYREEENGRGNFPPRFSGLQFPNYSSELNVNALELDDSALYLCASSLSPTDTQYFGPGTRLTVL.

This clone has only one observation. This chain uses TRBV7-9 with TRBJ1-3, with D unclear. The CDR3 extends over 15 amino acids. Germline CDR1 and CDR2: SEHNR and FQNEAQ (reference sequence). V was shortened by 5 bases and J by 0 bases, with 11 bases between the two germline ends. CDR3 DNA sequence: TGTGCCAGCAGCCCCCTACGTTCCTCTGGAAACACCATATATTTT. Encoded protein: CASSPLRSSGNTIYF.